This T cell receptor beta chain was identified during a study of blood T cell repertoires in COVID-19. Study details: From the United States, Italy and Spain came samples of acute and convalescent COVID-19. T cells, B-cell-depleted T cells, or PBMCs supplied cDNA or gDNA.

The method was immunoSEQ multiplex PCR; TCRdb's version includes in-frame clones alone and lacks a portion of them. Here the sample spans 15,000 or so clones, 75% being singletons. The CDR3 runs 16 residues. V lost 1 base and J lost 1, with 13 bases in between. In germline, CDR1 is MGHRA, CDR2 YSYEKL. This TCR was sampled from a man aged 55 to 70 with acute or convalescent COVID-19. The chain links TRBV4-1 to TRBJ1-1; D gene unclear. Sequenced material: peripheral blood. The CDR3 DNA is TGCGCCAGCAGCCAAGGAGGGCCCTTTACGAACACTGAAGCTTTCTTT. It translates to CASSQGGPFTNTEAFF.